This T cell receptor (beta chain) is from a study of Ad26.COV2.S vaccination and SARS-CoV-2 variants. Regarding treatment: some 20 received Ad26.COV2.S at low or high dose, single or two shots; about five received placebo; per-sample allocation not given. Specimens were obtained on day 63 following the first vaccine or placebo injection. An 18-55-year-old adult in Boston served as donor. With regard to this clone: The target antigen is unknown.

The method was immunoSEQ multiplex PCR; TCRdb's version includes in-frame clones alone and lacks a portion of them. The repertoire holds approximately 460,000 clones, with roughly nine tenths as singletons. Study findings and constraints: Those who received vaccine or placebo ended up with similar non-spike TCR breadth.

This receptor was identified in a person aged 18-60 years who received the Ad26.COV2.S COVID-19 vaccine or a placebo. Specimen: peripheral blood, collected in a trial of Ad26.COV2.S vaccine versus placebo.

CDR3 coding DNA: TGTGCCAGCAGTGGTCCAGGACTGAACACTGAAGCTTTCTTT. This codes for CASSGPGLNTEAFF. The genes are TRBV2 and TRBJ1-1; D unclear. The germline CDR1 and CDR2 sequences are SNHLY and FYNNEI. The CDR3 has 14 residues. The ends were cut back, 4 bases at V and 0 bases at J, with 9 bases in the middle.